The present entry profiles one TCR beta chain with its context. As originally analysed: For nucleated cells, counts were estimated from reference gene primer amplification. The table came from immunoSEQ multiplex PCR; TCRdb's copy has only in-frame clones and leaves some out. D and trimming come from the DNA, and the V and J calls and clone size come from that table. The sample holds 100,000 to 150,000 clones, 85% to 90% seen once. The CDR3 has 21 residues. This sample stems from a study of blood T cell repertoires in COVID-19. About the research overall: Samples taken during acute and convalescent COVID-19 were collected in the United States, Italy and Spain. Nucleic acid was either cDNA or gDNA, and it came from T cells, B-cell-depleted T cells, or PBMCs.

This clonotype was sampled from a man at least 80 years old with active or convalescent COVID-19. The chain joins TRBV21-1 to TRBJ1-3; the table's D gene call, TRBD1, was not cross checked with the DNA. TRBV21-1 is a pseudogene. Sequencing input: peripheral blood. This CDR3 reads CASSKGEGAEDRGFSGNTIYF. CDR3 coding DNA: TGTGCCAGCAGCAAAGGGGAGGGGGCTGAAGACAGGGGATTTAGTGGAAACACCATATATTTT.